The 7 T cell receptor beta chains reported below all come from one sample, sequenced in a study of blood T cell repertoires in COVID-19. The table came from immunoSEQ multiplex PCR; TCRdb's copy has only in-frame clones and leaves some out. Of 200,000 to 300,000 clones in the sample, less than 90% were seen once. Specimen: peripheral blood. These receptors were collected from a man aged 55 to 69 with acute or convalescent COVID-19.

The V call is TRBV6-5, the J call TRBJ2-7, with 10 bases aligning to TRBD1. V dropped 6 bases and J dropped 4; count of bases not matched to a gene: 6. This CDR3 is built from 14 residues. CDR1 is MNHEY, CDR2 SVGAGI, per germline. CDR3 residues: CASRAGTGAYEQYF. The CDR3 DNA reads TGTGCCAGCAGAGCCGGGACAGGGGCTTACGAGCAGTACTTC.

The chain has TRBV13 and TRBJ2-5; TRBD1 matches at 9 bases. CDR1 and CDR2 from the germline V gene are PRHDT and FYEKMQ (reference sequence). The CDR3 sequence is 15 residues long. The J segment lost 7 bases and the V segment lost 5 bases, leaving 11 bases of the junction unmatched. This chain's CDR3 is CASSSRDRDSGTQYF. CDR3 bases: TGTGCCAGCAGCAGCCGGGACAGGGATTCGGGGACCCAGTACTTC.

A few counts support this clone. The CDR3 sequence is CASSLIGSSYNEQFF. For the CDR3, the DNA is TGTGCCAGCAGCTTAATAGGGAGCTCCTACAATGAGCAGTTCTTC. This chain joins TRBV7-2 and TRBJ2-1; maybe TRBD2 (5 bases). Trimming stripped 2 bases from V and 0 bases from J, with 8 bases between. CDR3 length equals 15 residues. CDR1 and CDR2 (germline): SGHTA, FQGNSA. Drawing the rest from reference TRBV7-2 and TRBJ2-1, the complete variable domain is GAGVSQSPSNKVTEKGKDVELRCDPISGHTALYWYRQSLGQGLEFLIYFQGNSAPDKSGLPSDRFSAERTGGSVSTLTIQRTQQEDSAVYLCASSLIGSSYNEQFFGPGTRLTVL.

This clone came up a few times. The gene calls are TRBV9 and TRBJ2-7; D perhaps matches TRBD2 (6 bases). V lost 4 bases and J lost 2, with 13 bases in between. Per the germline V gene, CDR1 is SGDLS and CDR2 is YYNGEE. The CDR3 extends over 14 amino acids. CDR3 loop: CASSLEGGTYEQYF. The CDR3 DNA follows: TGTGCCAGCAGCTTAGAGGGAGGAACCTACGAGCAGTACTTC.

The chain links TRBV7-2 to TRBJ2-7; maybe TRBD2 (5 bases). CDR3 length equals 13 residues. V was cut by 3 bases and J by 5 bases, with 11 bases left in between. The germline V gene has CDR1 SGHTA and CDR2 FQGNSA. As DNA, the CDR3 is TGTGCCAGCAGCTTCGGAGGTCCCGACGAGCAGTACTTC. Amino acid sequence: CASSFGGPDEQYF.

The chain couples TRBV7-9 to TRBJ2-7; possibly TRBD2 for D (5 bases). Germline values: CDR1 SEHNR, CDR2 FQNEAQ (reference sequence). V lost 8 bases and J 2 bases, leaving 10 bases between the germline ends. The CDR3 length is 12 residues. Here the CDR3 reads CASGSVTYEQYF. The CDR3 DNA reads TGTGCCAGCGGGAGCGTAACCTACGAGCAGTACTTC.

This clone was seen just once. The chain links TRBV7-2 to TRBJ2-4; no clear D. Deletions cut 1 base from V and 11 bases from J, with 12 bases between. This CDR3 region has 13 residues. Germline assignment: CDR1 SGHTA and CDR2 FQGNSA. CDR3 nucleotides: TGTGCCAGCAGCTTAGAGCCCAAGAGGTTTCAGTACTTC. Its protein is CASSLEPKRFQYF.